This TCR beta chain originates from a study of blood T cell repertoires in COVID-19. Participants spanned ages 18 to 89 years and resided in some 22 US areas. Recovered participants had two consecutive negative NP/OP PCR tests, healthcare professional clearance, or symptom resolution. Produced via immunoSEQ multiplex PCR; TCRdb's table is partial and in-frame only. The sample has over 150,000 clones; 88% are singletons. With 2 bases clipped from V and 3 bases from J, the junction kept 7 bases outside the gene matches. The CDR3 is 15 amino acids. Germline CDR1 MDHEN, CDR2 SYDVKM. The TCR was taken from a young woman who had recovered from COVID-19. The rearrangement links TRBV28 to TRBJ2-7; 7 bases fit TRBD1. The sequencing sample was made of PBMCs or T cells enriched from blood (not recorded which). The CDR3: CASSLRQGFNYEQYF. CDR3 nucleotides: TGTGCCAGCAGTTTAAGACAGGGTTTCAACTACGAGCAGTACTTC. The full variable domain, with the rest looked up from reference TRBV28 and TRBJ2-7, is DVKVTQSSRYLVKRTGEKVFLECVQDMDHENMFWYRQDPGLGLRLIYFSYDVKMKEKGDIPEGYSVSREKKERFSLILESASTNQTSMYLCASSLRQGFNYEQYFGPGTRLTVT.